One sample yielded the 16 T cell receptor beta chains listed below, sequenced in a study of blood T cell repertoires in COVID-19. Libraries were prepared by immunoSEQ multiplex PCR; TCRdb keeps only in-frame clonotypes and omits some of them. The profile shows roughly 110,000 clones, around 85% of them singletons. Sequencing input: peripheral blood. Receptor source: a human donor in a cohort sampled during active COVID-19.

This chain uses TRBV9 with TRBJ2-1; 7 nucleotides align to TRBD1. CDR3 length equals 16 residues. Germline V CDR1 and CDR2: SGDLS, YYNGEE. Trimming took 2 bases from V and 0 from J; bases not matched to a gene: 5. The CDR3 spells CASSVYRGSSYNEQFF. The CDR3 DNA follows: TGTGCCAGCAGCGTCTACAGGGGCAGCTCCTACAATGAGCAGTTCTTC. Full variable domain (remainder filled in from reference TRBV9 and TRBJ2-1): DSGVTQTPKHLITATGQRVTLRCSPRSGDLSVYWYQQSLDQGLQFLIQYYNGEERAKGNILERFSAQQFPDLHSELNLSSLELGDSALYFCASSVYRGSSYNEQFFGPGTRLTVL.

V usage is TRBV19 and J usage is TRBJ2-5, with D tentatively TRBD1 (5 bases). The CDR3 runs 12 residues. Germline loops: CDR1 LNHDA, CDR2 SQIVND (reference sequence). V dropped 5 bases and J dropped 4 bases, with 8 bases sitting between them. The CDR3 reads CASSPGSETQYF. CDR3 in DNA: TGTGCCAGTAGTCCAGGGTCAGAGACCCAGTACTTC.

The chain links TRBV15 to TRBJ2-7; TRBD1 might be the D (6 bases). Between the trimmed V and J ends, which lost 0 bases and 6 bases, there was a span of 18 bases. In germline, CDR1 is LNHNV, CDR2 YYDKDF (reference sequence). This CDR3 has 16 amino acids. CDR3 DNA sequence: TGTGCCACCAGCAGAGATCAGGCAGGGGATCCCATCGAGCAGTACTTC. This sequence encodes CATSRDQAGDPIEQYF.

The chain couples TRBV4-1 to TRBJ1-4; tentative D call: TRBD1 (5 bases). The germline V and J ends were trimmed by 1 base and 8 bases, with 14 bases remaining between them. Germline V gene data show CDR1 as MGHRA and CDR2 as YSYEKL. The CDR3 loop spans 15 amino acids. CDR3 amino acids: CASSQGQGLFEKLFF. The CDR3 DNA reads as TGCGCCAGCAGCCAAGGGCAGGGCCTATTCGAAAAACTGTTTTTT.

The rearrangement links TRBV29-1 to TRBJ1-1; weak D call: TRBD1 (5 bases). V was trimmed by 1 base and J by 0 bases, leaving 9 bases between them. This CDR3 is built from 14 residues. The germline CDR1 and CDR2 sequences are SQVTM and ANQGSEA. The CDR3 bases are TGCAGCGTTGAAGTTGGGGGGATGAACACTGAAGCTTTCTTT. Protein product: CSVEVGGMNTEAFF.

The J gene is TRBJ1-1, the V gene TRBV4-3; TRBD1 aligns across 11 bases. There are 14 residues in the CDR3. CDR1 is LGHNA, CDR2 YSLEER, per germline. After removal of 4 bases from V and 4 bases from J, the junction contained 2 bases not matched to a gene. This chain's CDR3 is CASSPGTGGTEAFF. The CDR3 coding sequence is TGCGCCAGCAGCCCCGGGACAGGGGGCACTGAAGCTTTCTTT.

The chain links TRBV5-5 to TRBJ1-2; possible D gene TRBD1, 5 bases. The length of the CDR3 is 14 residues. V was pared by 4 bases and J by 4 bases, with 14 bases between. Per germline, CDR1 SGHKS and CDR2 YYEKEE (reference sequence). The CDR3 here is CASSTGLGVYGYTF. The CDR3 coding sequence is TGTGCCAGCAGCACGGGACTTGGGGTCTATGGCTACACCTTC.

This CDR3 reads CASRPGGSNQPQHF. The CDR3 bases are TGTGCCAGCAGACCAGGGGGTAGCAATCAGCCCCAGCATTTT. The genes are TRBV6-5 and TRBJ1-5; 7 nucleotides line up with TRBD1. The V segment lost 6 bases and the J segment 0 bases; nucleotides outside the gene matches: 2. CDR3 length: 14 residues. Germline V gene data show CDR1 as MNHEY and CDR2 as SVGAGI.

The genes are TRBV10-3 and TRBJ2-1, with D possibly being TRBD2 (6 bases). The CDR3 is made up of 13 amino acids. In germline, CDR1 is ENHRY, CDR2 SYGVKD. Trimming shortened V by 8 bases and J by 8 bases, and 16 bases separated the two germline ends. CDR3 sequence: CAISGAQRDEQFF. The DNA of the CDR3 is TGTGCCATCTCCGGGGCGCAGCGGGATGAGCAGTTCTTC.

V is TRBV11-3 and J is TRBJ2-7; D may be TRBD2 (5 bases). Germline CDR1 SGHNT, CDR2 YENEEA. The CDR3 has 14 amino acids. The V and J ends lost 5 bases and 4 bases respectively, with 15 bases between them. The CDR3 protein is CASSLSGTTYEQYF. The CDR3 bases are TGTGCCAGCAGCCTTTCGGGAACAACTTACGAGCAGTACTTC.

A few counts support this clone. The CDR3 spells CASSRQSWGSREQYF. In DNA, the CDR3 is TGTGCCAGTAGTAGACAGTCTTGGGGTTCCCGCGAGCAGTACTTC. The chain has TRBV19 and TRBJ2-7; TRBD1 might be the D (5 bases). V dropped 4 bases and J dropped 6 bases, with 19 bases sitting between them. Germline loops: CDR1 LNHDA, CDR2 SQIVND (reference sequence). The CDR3 contains 15 residues.

For this clone: The sample has other DNA sequences that encode this CDR3 too. The gene calls are TRBV6-5 and TRBJ2-7; 8 bases map to TRBD1. This CDR3 is 14 amino acids long. In germline, CDR1 is MNHEY, CDR2 SVGAGI. The V segment lost 2 bases and the J segment 4 bases; nucleotides outside the gene matches: 4. The CDR3: CASSYRDRRYEQYF. CDR3 DNA: TGTGCCAGCAGTTACAGGGACAGGAGATACGAGCAGTACTTC.

The J gene is TRBJ2-1, the V gene TRBV6-4, with D maybe TRBD1 (6 bases). Between the trimmed V and J ends, which lost 4 bases and 5 bases, there was a span of 18 bases. The CDR3 has 16 residues. CDR1 MRHNA and CDR2 SNTAGT come from the germline V gene. The CDR3 DNA reads as TGTGCCAGCAGTGCGCACAGGGCCCCCCGGAACAATGAGCAGTTCTTC. This gives the protein CASSAHRAPRNNEQFF.

This chain connects TRBV10-3 to TRBJ1-2; 8 positions match TRBD1. Germline lookup yields CDR1 ENHRY and CDR2 SYGVKD. CDR3 length equals 13 residues. J lost 7 bases, V lost 7 bases, and 8 bases had no gene match. The CDR3 DNA follows: TGTGCCATCACCTTGGGGGGACAGGCTGGCTACACCTTC. Amino acids: CAITLGGQAGYTF.

The chain couples TRBV5-1 to TRBJ2-7; D not resolved. V shed 1 base and J shed 0 bases, with 11 bases lying between them. The CDR3 consists of 15 residues. Germline lookup yields CDR1 SGHRS and CDR2 YFSETQ. CDR3 sequence (DNA): TGCGCCAGCAGCTTGACGGGTTCCCCCTCCTACGAGCAGTACTTC. It translates to CASSLTGSPSYEQYF.

This CDR3 is CASRQTLNTEAFF. CDR3 DNA sequence: TGTGCCAGCAGACAGACGCTGAACACTGAAGCTTTCTTT. The J gene is TRBJ1-1, the V gene TRBV28; D remains unclear. CDR1 MDHEN and CDR2 SYDVKM come from the germline V gene. This CDR3 region has 13 residues. V dropped 6 bases and J dropped 0 bases, with 8 bases sitting between them.